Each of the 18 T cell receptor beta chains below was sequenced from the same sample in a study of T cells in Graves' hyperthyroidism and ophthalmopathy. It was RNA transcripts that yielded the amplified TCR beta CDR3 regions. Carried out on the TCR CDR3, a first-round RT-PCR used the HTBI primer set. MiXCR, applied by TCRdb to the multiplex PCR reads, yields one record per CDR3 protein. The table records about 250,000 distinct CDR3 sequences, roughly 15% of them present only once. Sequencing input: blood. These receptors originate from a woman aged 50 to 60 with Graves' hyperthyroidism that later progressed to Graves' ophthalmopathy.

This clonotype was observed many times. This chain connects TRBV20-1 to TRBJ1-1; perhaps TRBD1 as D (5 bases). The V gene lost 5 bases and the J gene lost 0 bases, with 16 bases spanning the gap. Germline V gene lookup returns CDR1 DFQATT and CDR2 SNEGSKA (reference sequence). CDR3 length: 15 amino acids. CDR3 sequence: CSARSIGTLNTEAFF. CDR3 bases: TGCAGTGCTCGATCGATAGGGACCCTGAACACTGAAGCTTTCTTT.

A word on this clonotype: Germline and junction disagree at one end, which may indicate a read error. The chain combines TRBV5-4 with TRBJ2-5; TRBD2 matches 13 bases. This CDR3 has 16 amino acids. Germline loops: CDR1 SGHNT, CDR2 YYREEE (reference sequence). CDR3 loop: CAGRLAGGNLQETQYF. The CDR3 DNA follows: TGTGCCGGCAGACTAGCGGGAGGTAACCTCCAAGAGACCCAGTACTTC.

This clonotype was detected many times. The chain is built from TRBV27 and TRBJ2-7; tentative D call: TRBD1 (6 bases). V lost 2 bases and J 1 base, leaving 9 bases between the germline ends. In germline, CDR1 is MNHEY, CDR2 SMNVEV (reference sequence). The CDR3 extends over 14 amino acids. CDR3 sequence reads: CASSLRGQSYEQYF. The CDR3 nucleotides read TGTGCCAGCAGTTTAAGAGGACAGTCCTACGAGCAGTACTTC.

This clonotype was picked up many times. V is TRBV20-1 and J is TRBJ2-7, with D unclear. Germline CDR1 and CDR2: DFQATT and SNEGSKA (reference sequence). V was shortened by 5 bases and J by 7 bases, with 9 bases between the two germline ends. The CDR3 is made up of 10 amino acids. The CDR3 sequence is CSACPNEQYF. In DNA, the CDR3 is TGCAGTGCTTGCCCGAATGAGCAGTACTTC.

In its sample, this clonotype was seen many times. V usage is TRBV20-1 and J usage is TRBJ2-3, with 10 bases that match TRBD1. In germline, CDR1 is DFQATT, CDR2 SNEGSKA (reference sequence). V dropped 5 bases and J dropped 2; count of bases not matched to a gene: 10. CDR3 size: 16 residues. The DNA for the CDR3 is TGCAGTGCTCAAGGGACAGGGGATCATTTCACAGATACGCAGTATTTT. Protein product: CSAQGTGDHFTDTQYF.

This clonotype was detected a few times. In DNA, the CDR3 is TGTGCCAGCAGCGCGGGATTCCACACCGGGGAGCTGTTTTTT. Its protein is CASSAGFHTGELFF. The V gene is TRBV7-8, the J gene TRBJ2-2, with D maybe TRBD2 (6 bases). CDR1 SGHVS and CDR2 FQNEAQ come from the germline V gene. The CDR3 sequence is 14 residues long. Trimming left V 5 bases short and J 3 bases short, with 10 bases between.

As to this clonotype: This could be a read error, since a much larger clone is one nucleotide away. CDR3 in amino acids: CASSLGGRTEELFF. The DNA for the CDR3 is TGTGCCAGCAGTTTGGGAGGGCGGACCGAGGAGCTGTTTTTT. The rearrangement joins TRBV28 to TRBJ2-2, with 7 positions matching TRBD2. Germline loops: CDR1 MDHEN, CDR2 SYDVKM. The CDR3 extends over 14 amino acids.

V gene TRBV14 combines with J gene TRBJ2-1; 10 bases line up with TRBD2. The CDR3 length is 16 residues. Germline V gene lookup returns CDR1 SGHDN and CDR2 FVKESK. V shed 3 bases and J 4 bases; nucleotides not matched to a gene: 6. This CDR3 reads CASSHSPSGSYNEQFF. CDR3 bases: TGTGCCAGCAGCCACTCCCCTAGCGGGAGTTACAATGAGCAGTTCTTC.

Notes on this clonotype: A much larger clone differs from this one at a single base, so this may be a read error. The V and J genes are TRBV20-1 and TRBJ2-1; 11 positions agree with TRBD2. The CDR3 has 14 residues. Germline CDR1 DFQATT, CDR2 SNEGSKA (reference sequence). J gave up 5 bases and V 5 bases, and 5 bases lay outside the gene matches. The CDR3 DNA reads TGCAGTGCTGGTCGACTAGCGGGAAACAATGAGCAGTTCTTC. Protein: CSAGRLAGNNEQFF.

This CDR3 is CASRPRGGYRETQYF. CDR3 DNA sequence: TGTGCCAGCAGACCCCGAGGAGGGTACAGGGAGACCCAGTACTTC. The rearrangement links TRBV6-1 to TRBJ2-5, with D perhaps TRBD2 (6 bases). The germline gives CDR1 MNHNS, CDR2 SASEGT. V lost 6 bases to trimming and J lost 5 bases, with 19 bases between them. The CDR3 consists of 15 residues.

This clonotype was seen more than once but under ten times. DNA for the CDR3: TGCGCCAGCAGCCCGGACGGAGGGAGCCAGCCCCAGCATTTT. It encodes CASSPDGGSQPQHF. This chain links TRBV5-1 with TRBJ1-5; D gene ambiguous. V lost 4 bases and J lost 7, with 15 bases in between. CDR3 length equals 14 residues. Looked up from germline, CDR1 is SGHRS and CDR2 is YFSETQ.

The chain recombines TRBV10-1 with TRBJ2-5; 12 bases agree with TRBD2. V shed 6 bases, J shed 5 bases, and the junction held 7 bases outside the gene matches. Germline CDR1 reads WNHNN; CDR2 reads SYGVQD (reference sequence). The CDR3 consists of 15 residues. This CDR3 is CASSQRLAGVETQYF. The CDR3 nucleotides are TGCGCCAGCAGCCAGAGACTAGCGGGAGTTGAGACCCAGTACTTC.

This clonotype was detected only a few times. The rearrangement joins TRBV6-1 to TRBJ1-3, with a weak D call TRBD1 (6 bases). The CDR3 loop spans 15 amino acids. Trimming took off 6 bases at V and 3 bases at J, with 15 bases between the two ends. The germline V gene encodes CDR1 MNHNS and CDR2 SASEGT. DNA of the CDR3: TGTGCCAGCAGAGAGACAGGAGGGTTTGGAAACACCATATATTTT. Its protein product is CASRETGGFGNTIYF.

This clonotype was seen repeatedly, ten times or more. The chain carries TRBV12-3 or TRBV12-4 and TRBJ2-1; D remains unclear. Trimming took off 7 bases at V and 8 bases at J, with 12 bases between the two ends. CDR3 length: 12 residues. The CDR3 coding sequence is TGTGCCAGCACCCTGGGTAGCCATGAGCAGTTCTTC. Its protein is CASTLGSHEQFF.

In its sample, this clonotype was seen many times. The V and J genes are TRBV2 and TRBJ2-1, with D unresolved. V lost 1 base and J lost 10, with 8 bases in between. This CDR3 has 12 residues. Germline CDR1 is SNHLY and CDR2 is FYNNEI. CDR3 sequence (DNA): TGTGCCAGCAGTGAAGGCAGCAGAGAGCAGTTCTTC. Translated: CASSEGSREQFF.

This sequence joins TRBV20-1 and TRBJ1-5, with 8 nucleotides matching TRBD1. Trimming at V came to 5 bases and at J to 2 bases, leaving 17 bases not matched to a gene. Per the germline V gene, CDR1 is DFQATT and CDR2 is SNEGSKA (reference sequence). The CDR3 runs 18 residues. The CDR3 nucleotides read TGCAGTGCTCCCCCCGAGACAGGGGTTTCTCGTGGCAATCAGCCCCAGCATTTT. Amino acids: CSAPPETGVSRGNQPQHF.

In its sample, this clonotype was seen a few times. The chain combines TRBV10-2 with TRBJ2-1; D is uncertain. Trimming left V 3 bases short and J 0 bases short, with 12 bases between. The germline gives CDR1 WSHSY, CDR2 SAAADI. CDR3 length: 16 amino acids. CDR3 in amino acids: CASSEYGWGSYNEQFF. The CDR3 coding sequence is TGCGCCAGCAGTGAATATGGGTGGGGCTCCTACAATGAGCAGTTCTTC.

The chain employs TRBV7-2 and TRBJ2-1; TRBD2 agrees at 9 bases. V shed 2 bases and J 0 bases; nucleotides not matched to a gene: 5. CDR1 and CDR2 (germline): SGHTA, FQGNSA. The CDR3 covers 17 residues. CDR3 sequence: CASSLWRGGSSYNEQFF. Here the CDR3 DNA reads TGTGCCAGCAGCTTATGGCGGGGGGGCTCCTCCTACAATGAGCAGTTCTTC. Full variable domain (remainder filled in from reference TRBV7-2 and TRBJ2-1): GAGVSQSPSNKVTEKGKDVELRCDPISGHTALYWYRQSLGQGLEFLIYFQGNSAPDKSGLPSDRFSAERTGGSVSTLTIQRTQQEDSAVYLCASSLWRGGSSYNEQFFGPGTRLTVL.